This T cell receptor beta chain stems from a study of blood T cell repertoires in COVID-19. Study-level information: Material from acute and convalescent COVID-19 was sourced from the United States, Italy and Spain.

Many counts were recorded for this clone. Followed over time, Seattle patients had been enrolled while infection was active. The CDR3 loop spans 16 amino acids. Per the germline V gene, CDR1 is MGHRA and CDR2 is YSYEKL. The V end was cut by 0 bases, the J end by 4 bases, with 13 bases between. Original analysis: For nucleated cells, counts were estimated from reference gene primer amplification. Clones were sequenced by immunoSEQ multiplex PCR, and TCRdb holds only the in-frame ones, with some missing. Clonal size and the V and J genes are those of that table, whereas D and trimming came from the DNA. The sample lists fewer than 350,000 clones; 70% to 90% were seen once.

V and J are TRBV4-1 and TRBJ2-1; D is perhaps TRBD2 (5 bases). The sequenced sample consisted of peripheral blood. The clonotype was recovered from a woman under 40 with COVID-19, enrolled during active disease. CDR3 region: CASSQEGSGYYNEQFF. As DNA, the CDR3 is TGCGCCAGCAGCCAAGAAGGGAGCGGTTATTACAATGAGCAGTTCTTC.